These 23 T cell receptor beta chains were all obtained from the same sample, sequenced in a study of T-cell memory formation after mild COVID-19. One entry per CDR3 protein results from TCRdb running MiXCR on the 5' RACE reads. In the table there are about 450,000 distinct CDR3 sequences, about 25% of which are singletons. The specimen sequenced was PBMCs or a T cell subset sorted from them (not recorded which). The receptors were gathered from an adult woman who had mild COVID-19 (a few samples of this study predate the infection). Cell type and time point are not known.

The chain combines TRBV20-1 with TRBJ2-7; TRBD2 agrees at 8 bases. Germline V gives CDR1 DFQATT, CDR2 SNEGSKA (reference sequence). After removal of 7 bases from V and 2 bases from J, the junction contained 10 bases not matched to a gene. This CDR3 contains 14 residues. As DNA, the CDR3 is TGCAGTGGCCGGTGGGGCGGGGGGACCTACGAGCAGTACTTC. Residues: CSGRWGGGTYEQYF.

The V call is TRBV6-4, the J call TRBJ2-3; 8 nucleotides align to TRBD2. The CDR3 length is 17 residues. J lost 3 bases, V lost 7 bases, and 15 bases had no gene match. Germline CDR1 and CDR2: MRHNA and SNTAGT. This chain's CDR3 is CASTDSDLAGKTDTQYF. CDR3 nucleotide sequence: TGTGCCAGCACCGACTCTGATCTAGCGGGTAAAACAGATACGCAGTATTTT.

The CDR3 nucleotides are TGTGCCAGCTCACGAGACTGGGATAGGGAGACCCAGTACTTC. It is translated as CASSRDWDRETQYF. The V call is TRBV18, the J call TRBJ2-5; D gene unclear. Germline CDR1 reads KGHSH; CDR2 reads LQKENI. The CDR3 is 14 residues long. The germline V and J ends were trimmed by 4 bases and 5 bases, with 14 bases remaining between them.

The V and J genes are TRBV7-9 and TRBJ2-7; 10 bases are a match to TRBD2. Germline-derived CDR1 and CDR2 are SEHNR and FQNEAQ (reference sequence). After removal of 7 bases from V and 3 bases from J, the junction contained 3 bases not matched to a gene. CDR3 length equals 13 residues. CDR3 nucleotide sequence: TGTGCCAGCATTTCTAGCGGGAGCTACGAGCAGTACTTC. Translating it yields CASISSGSYEQYF.

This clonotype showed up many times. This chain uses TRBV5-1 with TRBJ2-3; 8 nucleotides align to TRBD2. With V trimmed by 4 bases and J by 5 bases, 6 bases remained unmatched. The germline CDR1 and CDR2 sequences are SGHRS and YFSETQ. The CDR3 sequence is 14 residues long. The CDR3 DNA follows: TGCGCCAGCAGCACGGGGGGGCCACAAGATACGCAGTATTTT. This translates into CASSTGGPQDTQYF. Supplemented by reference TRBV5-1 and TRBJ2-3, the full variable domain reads KAGVTQTPRYLIKTRGQQVTLSCSPISGHRSVSWYQQTPGQGLQFLFEYFSETQRNKGNFPGRFSGRQFSNSRSEMNVSTLELGDSALYLCASSTGGPQDTQYFGPGTRLTVL.

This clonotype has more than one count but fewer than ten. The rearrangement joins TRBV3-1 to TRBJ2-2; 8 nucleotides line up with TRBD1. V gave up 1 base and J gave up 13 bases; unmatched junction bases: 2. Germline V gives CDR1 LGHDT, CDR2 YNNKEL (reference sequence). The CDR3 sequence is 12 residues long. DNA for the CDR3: TGTGCCAGCAGCCAAGTTGGGACAGGGCTGTTTTTT. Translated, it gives CASSQVGTGLFF.

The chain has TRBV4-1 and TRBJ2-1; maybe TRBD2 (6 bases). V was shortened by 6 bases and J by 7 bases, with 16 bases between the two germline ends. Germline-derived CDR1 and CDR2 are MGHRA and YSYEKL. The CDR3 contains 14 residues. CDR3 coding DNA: TGCGCCAGCAGTCCTGGGACTTATAAAAATGAGCAGTTCTTC. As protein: CASSPGTYKNEQFF.

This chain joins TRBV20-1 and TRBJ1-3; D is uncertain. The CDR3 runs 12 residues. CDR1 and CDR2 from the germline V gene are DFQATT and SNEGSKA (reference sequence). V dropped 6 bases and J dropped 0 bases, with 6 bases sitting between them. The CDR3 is CSARNSGNTIYF. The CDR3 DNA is TGCAGTGCAAGAAACTCTGGAAACACCATATATTTT.

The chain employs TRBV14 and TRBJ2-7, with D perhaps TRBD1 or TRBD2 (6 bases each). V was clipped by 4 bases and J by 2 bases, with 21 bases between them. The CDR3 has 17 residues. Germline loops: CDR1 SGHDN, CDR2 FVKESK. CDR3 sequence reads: CASSLTLGGGVTYEQYF. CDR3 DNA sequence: TGTGCCAGCAGCCTAACCCTGGGGGGCGGTGTCACCTACGAGCAGTACTTC.

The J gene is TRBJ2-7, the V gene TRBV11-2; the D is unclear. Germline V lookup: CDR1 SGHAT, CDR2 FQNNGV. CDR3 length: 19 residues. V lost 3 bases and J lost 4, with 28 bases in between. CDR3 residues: CASSFDHSWTDESRYEQYF. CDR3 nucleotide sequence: TGTGCCAGCAGCTTTGACCATTCTTGGACGGACGAGAGTAGATACGAGCAGTACTTC. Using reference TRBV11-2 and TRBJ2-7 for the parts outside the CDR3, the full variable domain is EAGVAQSPRYKIIEKRQSVAFWCNPISGHATLYWYQQILGQGPKLLIQFQNNGVVDDSQLPKDRFSAERLKGVDSTLKIQPAKLEDSAVYLCASSFDHSWTDESRYEQYFGPGTRLTVT.

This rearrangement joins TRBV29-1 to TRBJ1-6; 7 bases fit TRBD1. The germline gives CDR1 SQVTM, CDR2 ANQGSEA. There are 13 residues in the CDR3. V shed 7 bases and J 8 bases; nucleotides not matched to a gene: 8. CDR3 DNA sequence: TGCAGCGCTCGGGACAGCCAAGATTCACCCCTCCACTTT. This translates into CSARDSQDSPLHF.

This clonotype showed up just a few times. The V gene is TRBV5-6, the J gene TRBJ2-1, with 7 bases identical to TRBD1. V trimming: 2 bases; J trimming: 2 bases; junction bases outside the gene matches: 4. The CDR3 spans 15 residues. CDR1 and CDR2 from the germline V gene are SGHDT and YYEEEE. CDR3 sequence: CASSLPGQPYNEQFF. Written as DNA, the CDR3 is TGTGCCAGCAGCTTACCGGGACAGCCCTACAATGAGCAGTTCTTC.

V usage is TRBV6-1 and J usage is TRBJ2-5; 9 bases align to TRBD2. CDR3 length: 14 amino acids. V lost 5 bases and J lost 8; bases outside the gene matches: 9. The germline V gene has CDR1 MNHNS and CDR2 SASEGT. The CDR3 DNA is TGTGCCAGCAGTAAGGGGGGGGGACTAGCAACCCAGTACTTC. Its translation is CASSKGGGLATQYF.

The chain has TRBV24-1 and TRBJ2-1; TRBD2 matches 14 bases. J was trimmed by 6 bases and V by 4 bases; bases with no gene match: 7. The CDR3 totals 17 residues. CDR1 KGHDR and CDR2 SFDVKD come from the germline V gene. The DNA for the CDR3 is TGTGCCACCAGTGAGGGGACTAGCGGGAGCGTCGGCAATGAGCAGTTCTTC. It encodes CATSEGTSGSVGNEQFF.

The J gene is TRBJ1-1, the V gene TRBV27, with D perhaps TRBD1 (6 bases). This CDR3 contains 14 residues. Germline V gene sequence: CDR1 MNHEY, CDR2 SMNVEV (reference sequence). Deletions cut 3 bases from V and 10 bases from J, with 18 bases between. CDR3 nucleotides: TGTGCCAGCAGTTTCGCTGGACAGTTACTGGTAGCTTTCTTT. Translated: CASSFAGQLLVAFF.

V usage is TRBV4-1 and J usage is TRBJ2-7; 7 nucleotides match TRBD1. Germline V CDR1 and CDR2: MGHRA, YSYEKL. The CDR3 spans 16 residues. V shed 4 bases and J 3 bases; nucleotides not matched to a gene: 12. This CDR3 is CASSRTTGDLDYEQYF. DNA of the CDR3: TGCGCCAGCAGCCGGACCACAGGGGACCTAGACTACGAGCAGTACTTC.

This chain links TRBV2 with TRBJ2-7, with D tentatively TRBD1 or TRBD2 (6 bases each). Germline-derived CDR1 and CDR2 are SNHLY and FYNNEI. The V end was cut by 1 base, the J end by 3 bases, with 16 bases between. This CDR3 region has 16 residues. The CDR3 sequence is CASSEVPGDNLYEQYF. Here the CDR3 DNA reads TGTGCCAGCAGTGAAGTTCCGGGGGACAATCTCTACGAGCAGTACTTC. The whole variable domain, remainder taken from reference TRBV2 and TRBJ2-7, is EPEVTQTPSHQVTQMGQEVILRCVPISNHLYFYWYRQILGQKVEFLVSFYNNEISEKSEIFDDQFSVERPDGSNFTLKIRSTKLEDSAMYFCASSEVPGDNLYEQYFGPGTRLTVT.

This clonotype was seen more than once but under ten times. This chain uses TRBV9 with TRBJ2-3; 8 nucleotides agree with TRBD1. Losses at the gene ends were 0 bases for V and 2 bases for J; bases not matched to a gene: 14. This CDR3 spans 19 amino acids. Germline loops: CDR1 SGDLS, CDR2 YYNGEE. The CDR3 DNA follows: TGTGCCAGCAGCGTAGATCCGGGACAGGTCGTTTCACACACAGATACGCAGTATTTT. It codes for CASSVDPGQVVSHTDTQYF. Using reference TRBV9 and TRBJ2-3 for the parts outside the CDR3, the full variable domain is DSGVTQTPKHLITATGQRVTLRCSPRSGDLSVYWYQQSLDQGLQFLIQYYNGEERAKGNILERFSAQQFPDLHSELNLSSLELGDSALYFCASSVDPGQVVSHTDTQYFGPGTRLTVL.

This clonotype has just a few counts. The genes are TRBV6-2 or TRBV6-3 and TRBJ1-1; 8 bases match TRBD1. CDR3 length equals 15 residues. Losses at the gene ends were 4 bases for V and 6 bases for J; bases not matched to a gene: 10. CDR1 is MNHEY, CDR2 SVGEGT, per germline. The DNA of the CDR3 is TGTGCCAGCAGTTCCCGGGCAGGGGGCTTGGCTGAAGCTTTCTTT. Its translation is CASSSRAGGLAEAFF.

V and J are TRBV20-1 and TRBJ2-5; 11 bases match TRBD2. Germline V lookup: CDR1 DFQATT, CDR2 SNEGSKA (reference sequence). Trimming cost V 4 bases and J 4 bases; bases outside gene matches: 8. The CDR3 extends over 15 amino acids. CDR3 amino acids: CSAIPTSGEGETQYF. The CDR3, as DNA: TGCAGTGCTATACCGACTAGCGGGGAGGGAGAGACCCAGTACTTC.

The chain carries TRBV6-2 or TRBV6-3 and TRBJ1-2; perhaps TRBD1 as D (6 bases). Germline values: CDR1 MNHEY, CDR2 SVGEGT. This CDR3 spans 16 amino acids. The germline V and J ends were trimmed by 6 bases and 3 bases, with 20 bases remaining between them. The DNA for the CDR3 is TGTGCCAGCAGCGGAGCCTTGGGGGCGGAGGACTATGGCTACACCTTC. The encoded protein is CASSGALGAEDYGYTF.

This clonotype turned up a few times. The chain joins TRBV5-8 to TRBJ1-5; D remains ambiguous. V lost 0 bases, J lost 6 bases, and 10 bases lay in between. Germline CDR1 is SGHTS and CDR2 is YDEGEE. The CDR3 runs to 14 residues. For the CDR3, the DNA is TGTGCCAGCAGCTTGGATATGAGTCCTCAGCCCCAGCATTTT. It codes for CASSLDMSPQPQHF.

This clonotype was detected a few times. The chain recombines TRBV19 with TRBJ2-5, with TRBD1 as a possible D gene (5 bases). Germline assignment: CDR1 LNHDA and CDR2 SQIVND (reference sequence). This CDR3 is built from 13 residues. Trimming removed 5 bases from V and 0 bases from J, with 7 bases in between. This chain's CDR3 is CASSSTDQETQYF. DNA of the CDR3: TGTGCCAGTAGTTCGACAGACCAAGAGACCCAGTACTTC.